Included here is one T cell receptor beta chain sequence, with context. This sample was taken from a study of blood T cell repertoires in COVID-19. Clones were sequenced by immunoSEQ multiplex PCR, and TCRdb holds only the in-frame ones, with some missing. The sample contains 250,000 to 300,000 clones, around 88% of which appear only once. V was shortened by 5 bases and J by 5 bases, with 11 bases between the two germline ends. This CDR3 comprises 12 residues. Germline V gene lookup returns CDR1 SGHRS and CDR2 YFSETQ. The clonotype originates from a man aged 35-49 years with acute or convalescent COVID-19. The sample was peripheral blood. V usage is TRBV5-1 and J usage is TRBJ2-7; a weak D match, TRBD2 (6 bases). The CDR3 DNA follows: TGCGCCAGCAGTGAGGGACTGAACGAGCAGTACTTC. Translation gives CASSEGLNEQYF.